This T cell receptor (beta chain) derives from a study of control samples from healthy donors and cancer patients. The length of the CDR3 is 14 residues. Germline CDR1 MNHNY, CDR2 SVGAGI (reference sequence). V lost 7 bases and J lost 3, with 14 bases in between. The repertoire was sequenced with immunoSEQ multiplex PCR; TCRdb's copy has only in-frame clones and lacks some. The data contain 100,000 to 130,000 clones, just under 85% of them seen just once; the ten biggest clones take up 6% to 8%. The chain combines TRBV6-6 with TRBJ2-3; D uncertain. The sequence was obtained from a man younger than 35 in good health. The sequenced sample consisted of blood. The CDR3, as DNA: TGTGCCAGCACTACTAAGGGTAAAACAGATACGCAGTATTTT. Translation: CASTTKGKTDTQYF.